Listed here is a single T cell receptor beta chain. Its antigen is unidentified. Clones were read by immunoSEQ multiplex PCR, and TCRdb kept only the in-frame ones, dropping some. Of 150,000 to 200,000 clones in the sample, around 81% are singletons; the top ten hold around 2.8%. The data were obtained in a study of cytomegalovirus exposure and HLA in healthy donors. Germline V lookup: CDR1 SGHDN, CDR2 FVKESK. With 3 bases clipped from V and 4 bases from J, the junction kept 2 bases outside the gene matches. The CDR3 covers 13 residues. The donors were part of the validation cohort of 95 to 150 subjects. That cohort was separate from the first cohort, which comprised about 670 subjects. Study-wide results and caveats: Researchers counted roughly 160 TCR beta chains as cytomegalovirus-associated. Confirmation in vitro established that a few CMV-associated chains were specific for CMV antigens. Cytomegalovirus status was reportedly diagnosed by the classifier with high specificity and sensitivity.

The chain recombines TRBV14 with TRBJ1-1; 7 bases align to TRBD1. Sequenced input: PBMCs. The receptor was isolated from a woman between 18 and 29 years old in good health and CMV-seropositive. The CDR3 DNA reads TGTGCCAGCAGCCAGGGGACAGTCACTGAAGCTTTCTTT. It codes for CASSQGTVTEAFF.